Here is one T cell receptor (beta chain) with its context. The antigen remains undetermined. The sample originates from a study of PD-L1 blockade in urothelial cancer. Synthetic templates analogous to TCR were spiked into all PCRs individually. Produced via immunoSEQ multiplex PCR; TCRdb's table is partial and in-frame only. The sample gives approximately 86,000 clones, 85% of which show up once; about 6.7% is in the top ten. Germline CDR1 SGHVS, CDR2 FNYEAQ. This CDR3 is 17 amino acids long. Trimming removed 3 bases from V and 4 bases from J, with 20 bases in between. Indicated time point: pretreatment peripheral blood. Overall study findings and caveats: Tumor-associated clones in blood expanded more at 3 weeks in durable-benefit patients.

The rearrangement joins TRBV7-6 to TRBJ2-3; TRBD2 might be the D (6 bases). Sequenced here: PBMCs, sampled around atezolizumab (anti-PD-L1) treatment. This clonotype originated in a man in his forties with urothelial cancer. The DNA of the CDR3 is TGTGCCAGCAGCTTGAGTAGCGGCCAATGGGGCGCAGATACGCAGTATTTT. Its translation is CASSLSSGQWGADTQYF.